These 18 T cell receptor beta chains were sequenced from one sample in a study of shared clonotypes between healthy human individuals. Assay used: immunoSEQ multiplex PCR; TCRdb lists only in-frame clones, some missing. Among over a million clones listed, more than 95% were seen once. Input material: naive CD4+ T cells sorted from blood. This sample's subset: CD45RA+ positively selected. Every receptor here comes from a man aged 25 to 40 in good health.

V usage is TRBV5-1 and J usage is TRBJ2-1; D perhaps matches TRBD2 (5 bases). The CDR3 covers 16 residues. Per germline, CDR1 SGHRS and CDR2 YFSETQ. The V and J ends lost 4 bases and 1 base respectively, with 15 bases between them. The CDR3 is CASSPRGPISYNEQFF. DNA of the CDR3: TGCGCCAGCAGCCCGCGAGGGCCCATATCCTACAATGAGCAGTTCTTC.

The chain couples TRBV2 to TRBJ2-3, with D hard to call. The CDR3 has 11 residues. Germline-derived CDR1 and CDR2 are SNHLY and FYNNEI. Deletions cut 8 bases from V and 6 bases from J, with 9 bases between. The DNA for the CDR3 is TGTGCCAGCCGGGTGGTGGATACGCAGTATTTT. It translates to CASRVVDTQYF.

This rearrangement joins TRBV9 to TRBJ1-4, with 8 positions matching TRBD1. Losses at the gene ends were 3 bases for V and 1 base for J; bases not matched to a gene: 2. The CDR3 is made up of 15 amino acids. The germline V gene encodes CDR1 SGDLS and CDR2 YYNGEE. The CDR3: CASSDDRGTNEKLFF. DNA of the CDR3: TGTGCCAGCAGCGACGACAGGGGAACTAATGAAAAACTGTTTTTT.

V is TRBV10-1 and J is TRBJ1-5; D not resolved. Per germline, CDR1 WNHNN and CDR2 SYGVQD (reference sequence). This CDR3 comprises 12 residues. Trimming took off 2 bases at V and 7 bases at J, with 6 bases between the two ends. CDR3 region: CASSEPGQPQHF. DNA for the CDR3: TGCGCCAGCAGTGAGCCCGGGCAGCCCCAGCATTTT.

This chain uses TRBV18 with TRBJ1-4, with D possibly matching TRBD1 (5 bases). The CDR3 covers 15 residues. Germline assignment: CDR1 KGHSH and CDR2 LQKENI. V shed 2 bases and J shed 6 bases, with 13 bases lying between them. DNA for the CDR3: TGTGCCAGCTCACCAGGGGCGGGCCAGCATGAAAAACTGTTTTTT. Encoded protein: CASSPGAGQHEKLFF.

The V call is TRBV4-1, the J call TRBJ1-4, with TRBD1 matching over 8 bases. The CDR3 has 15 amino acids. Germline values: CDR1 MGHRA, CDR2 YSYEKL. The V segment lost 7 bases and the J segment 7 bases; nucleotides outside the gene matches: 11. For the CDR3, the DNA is TGCGCCAGCACATTTTTTGGACAGGGAGGTGAAAAACTGTTTTTT. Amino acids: CASTFFGQGGEKLFF.

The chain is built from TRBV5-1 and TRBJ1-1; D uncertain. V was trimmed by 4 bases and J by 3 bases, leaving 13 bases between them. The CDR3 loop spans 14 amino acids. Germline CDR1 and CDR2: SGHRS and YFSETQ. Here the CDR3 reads CASSSYTVDTEAFF. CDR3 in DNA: TGCGCCAGCAGCAGCTATACCGTCGACACTGAAGCTTTCTTT.

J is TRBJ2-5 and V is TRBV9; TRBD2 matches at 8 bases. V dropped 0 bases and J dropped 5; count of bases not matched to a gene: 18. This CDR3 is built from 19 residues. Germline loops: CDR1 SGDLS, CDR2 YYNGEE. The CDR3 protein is CASSVARGLGKCGLETQYF. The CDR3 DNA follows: TGTGCCAGCAGCGTAGCTCGGGGACTAGGAAAATGCGGTCTGGAGACCCAGTACTTC.

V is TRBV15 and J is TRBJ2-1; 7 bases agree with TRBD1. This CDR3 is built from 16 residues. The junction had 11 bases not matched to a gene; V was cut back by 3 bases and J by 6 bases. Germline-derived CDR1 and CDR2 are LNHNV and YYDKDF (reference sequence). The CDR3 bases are TGTGCCACCAGCAGTAACCCGTGGACAGGAACCAATGAGCAGTTCTTC. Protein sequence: CATSSNPWTGTNEQFF.

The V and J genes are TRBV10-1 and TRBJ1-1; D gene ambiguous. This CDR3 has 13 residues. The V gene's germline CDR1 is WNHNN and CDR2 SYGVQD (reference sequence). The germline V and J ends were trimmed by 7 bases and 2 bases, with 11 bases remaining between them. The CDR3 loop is CASTARANTEAFF. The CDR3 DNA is TGCGCCAGCACAGCAAGAGCAAACACTGAAGCTTTCTTT.

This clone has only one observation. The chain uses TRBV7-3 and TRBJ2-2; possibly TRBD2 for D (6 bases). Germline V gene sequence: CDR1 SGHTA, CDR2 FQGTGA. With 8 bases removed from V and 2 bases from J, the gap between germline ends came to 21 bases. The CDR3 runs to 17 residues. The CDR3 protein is CASAREASARNTGELFF. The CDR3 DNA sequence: TGTGCCAGCGCCCGAGAGGCTAGCGCAAGAAACACCGGGGAGCTGTTTTTT.

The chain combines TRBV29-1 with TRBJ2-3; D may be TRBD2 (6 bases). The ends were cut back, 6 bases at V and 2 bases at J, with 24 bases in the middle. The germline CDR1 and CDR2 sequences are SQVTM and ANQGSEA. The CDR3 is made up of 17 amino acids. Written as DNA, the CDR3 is TGCAGCGTGCAACAACTTCGGCTAGCGCGACTCACAGATACGCAGTATTTT. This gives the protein CSVQQLRLARLTDTQYF.

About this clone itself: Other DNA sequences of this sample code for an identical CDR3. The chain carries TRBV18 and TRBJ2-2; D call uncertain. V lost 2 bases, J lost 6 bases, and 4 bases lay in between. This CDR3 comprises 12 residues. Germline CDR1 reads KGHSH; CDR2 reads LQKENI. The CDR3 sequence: CASSPLAGELFF. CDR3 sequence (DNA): TGTGCCAGCTCACCATTAGCCGGGGAGCTGTTTTTT.

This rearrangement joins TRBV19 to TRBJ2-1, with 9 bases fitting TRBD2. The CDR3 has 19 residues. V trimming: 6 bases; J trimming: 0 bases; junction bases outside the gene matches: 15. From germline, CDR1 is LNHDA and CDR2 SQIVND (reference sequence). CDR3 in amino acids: CASRWVAGDGLSSYNEQFF. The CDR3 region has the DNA TGTGCCAGTAGATGGGTAGCGGGAGACGGCCTGAGCTCCTACAATGAGCAGTTCTTC.

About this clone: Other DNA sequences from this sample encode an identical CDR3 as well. CDR3 region: CASSFLGEQYF. In DNA form, the CDR3 reads TGTGCCAGCAGTTTTCTCGGGGAGCAGTACTTC. V usage is TRBV28 and J usage is TRBJ2-7; D unresolved. This CDR3 has 11 residues. Per the germline V gene, CDR1 is MDHEN and CDR2 is SYDVKM. The V end lost 3 bases, the J end lost 7 bases, and 7 bases lay between the germline ends.

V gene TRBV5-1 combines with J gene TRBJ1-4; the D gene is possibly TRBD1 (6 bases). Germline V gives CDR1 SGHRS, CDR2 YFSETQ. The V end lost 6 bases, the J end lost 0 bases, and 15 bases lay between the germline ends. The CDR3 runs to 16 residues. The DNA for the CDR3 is TGCGCCAGCACGGCGGACAGACCGTCAACTAATGAAAAACTGTTTTTT. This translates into CASTADRPSTNEKLFF. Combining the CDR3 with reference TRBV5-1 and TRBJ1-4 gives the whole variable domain KAGVTQTPRYLIKTRGQQVTLSCSPISGHRSVSWYQQTPGQGLQFLFEYFSETQRNKGNFPGRFSGRQFSNSRSEMNVSTLELGDSALYLCASTADRPSTNEKLFFGSGTQLSVL.

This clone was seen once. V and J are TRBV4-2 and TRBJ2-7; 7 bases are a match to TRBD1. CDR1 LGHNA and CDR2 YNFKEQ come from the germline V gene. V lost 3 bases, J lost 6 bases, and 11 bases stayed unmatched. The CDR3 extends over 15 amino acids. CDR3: CASSQTAGTVSEQYF. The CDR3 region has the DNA TGTGCCAGCAGCCAGACCGCCGGGACAGTCTCCGAGCAGTACTTC.

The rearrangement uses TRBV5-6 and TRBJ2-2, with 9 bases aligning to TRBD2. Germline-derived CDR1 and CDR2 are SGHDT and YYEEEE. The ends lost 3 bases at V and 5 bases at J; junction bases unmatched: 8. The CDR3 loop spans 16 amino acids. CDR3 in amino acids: CASSSFSGRGTGELFF. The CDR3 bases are TGTGCCAGCAGCTCTTTTAGCGGGAGAGGTACCGGGGAGCTGTTTTTT.